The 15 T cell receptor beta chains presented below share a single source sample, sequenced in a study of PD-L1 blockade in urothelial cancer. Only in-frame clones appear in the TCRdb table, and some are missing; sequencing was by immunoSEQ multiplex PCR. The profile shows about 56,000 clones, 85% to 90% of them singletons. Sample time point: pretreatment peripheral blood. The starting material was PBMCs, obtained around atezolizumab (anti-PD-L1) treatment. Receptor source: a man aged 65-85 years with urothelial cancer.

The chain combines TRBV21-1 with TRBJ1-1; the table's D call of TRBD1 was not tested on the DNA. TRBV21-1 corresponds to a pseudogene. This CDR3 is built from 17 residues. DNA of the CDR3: TGTGCCAGCAGCCCGGGACAGGGGGCTGTTGTGGGGACTGAAGCTTTCTTT. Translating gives CASSPGQGAVVGTEAFF.

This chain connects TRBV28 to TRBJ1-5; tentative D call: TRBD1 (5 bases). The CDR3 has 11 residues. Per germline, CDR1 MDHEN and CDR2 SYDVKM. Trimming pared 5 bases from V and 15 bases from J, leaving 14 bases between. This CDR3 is CASSRGWALHF. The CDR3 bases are TGTGCCAGCAGTCGGGGGTGGGCACTGCATTTT.

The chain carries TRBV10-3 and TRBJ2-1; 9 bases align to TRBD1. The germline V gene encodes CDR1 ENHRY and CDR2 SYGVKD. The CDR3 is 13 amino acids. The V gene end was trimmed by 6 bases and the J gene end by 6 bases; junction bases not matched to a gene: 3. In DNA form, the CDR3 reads TGTGCCATCAGGGGACAGGGATCCAATGAGCAGTTCTTC. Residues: CAIRGQGSNEQFF.

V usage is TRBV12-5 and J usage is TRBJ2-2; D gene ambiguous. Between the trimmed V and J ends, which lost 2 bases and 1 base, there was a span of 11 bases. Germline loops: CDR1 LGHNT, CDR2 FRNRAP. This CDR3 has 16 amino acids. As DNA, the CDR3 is TGTGCTAGTGGTTTGAGTGTGACATTGAACACCGGGGAGCTGTTTTTT. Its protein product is CASGLSVTLNTGELFF.

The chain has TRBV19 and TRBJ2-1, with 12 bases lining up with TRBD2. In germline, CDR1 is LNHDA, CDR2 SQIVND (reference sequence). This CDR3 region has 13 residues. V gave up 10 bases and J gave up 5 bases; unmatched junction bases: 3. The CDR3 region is CATGLAGHNEQFF. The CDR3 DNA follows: TGTGCCACCGGACTAGCGGGACACAATGAGCAGTTCTTC.

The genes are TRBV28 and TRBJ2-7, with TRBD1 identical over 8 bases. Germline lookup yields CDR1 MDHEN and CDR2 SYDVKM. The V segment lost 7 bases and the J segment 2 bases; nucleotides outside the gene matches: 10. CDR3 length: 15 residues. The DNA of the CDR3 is TGTGCCAGCAACAATCCGGGACAGGTAACCTACGAGCAGTACTTC. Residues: CASNNPGQVTYEQYF.

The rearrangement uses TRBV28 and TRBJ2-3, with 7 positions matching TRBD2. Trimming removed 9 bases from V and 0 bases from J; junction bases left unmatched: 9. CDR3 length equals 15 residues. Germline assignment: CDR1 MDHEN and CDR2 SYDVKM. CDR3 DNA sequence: TGTGCCAGTTTGGGGAGCGGGGAAAGCACAGATACGCAGTATTTT. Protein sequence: CASLGSGESTDTQYF. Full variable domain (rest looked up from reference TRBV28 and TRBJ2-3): DVKVTQSSRYLVKRTGEKVFLECVQDMDHENMFWYRQDPGLGLRLIYFSYDVKMKEKGDIPEGYSVSREKKERFSLILESASTNQTSMYLCASLGSGESTDTQYFGPGTRLTVL.

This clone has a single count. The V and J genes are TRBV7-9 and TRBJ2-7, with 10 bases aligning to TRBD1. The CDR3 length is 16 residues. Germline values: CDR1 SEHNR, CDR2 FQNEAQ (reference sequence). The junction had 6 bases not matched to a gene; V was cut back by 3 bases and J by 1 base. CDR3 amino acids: CASSFRGTGVSYEQYF. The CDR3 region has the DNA TGTGCCAGCAGCTTTAGGGGGACAGGGGTTTCCTACGAGCAGTACTTC.

The CDR3 sequence: CASSLEGQLNYGYTF. DNA for the CDR3: TGTGCCAGCAGCTTGGAGGGACAGCTTAACTATGGCTACACCTTC. The gene calls are TRBV5-4 and TRBJ1-2; TRBD1 agrees at 7 bases. The ends lost 0 bases at V and 1 base at J; junction bases unmatched: 3. Germline CDR1 is SGHNT and CDR2 is YYREEE (reference sequence). CDR3 size: 15 residues. Full variable domain (missing parts from reference TRBV5-4 and TRBJ1-2): ETGVTQSPTHLIKTRGQQVTLRCSSQSGHNTVSWYQQALGQGPQFIFQYYREEENGRGNFPPRFSGLQFPNYSSELNVNALELDDSALYLCASSLEGQLNYGYTFGSGTRLTVV.

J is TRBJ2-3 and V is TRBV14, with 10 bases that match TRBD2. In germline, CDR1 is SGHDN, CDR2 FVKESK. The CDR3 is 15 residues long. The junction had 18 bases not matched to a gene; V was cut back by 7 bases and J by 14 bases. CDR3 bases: TGTGCCAGCAACAGCGGGAGGGCCGGGCACAGATACGCGTATTTT. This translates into CASNSGRAGHRYAYF.

The CDR3, as DNA: TGTGCCAGCTCAGGTACACAGGGTCGCCACGAGCAGTACTTC. Its protein product is CASSGTQGRHEQYF. This rearrangement joins TRBV18 to TRBJ2-7; possible D gene TRBD1, 6 bases. CDR1 is KGHSH and CDR2 is LQKENI in the germline V gene. Trimming removed 5 bases from V and 5 bases from J, with 16 bases in between. This CDR3 is built from 14 residues.

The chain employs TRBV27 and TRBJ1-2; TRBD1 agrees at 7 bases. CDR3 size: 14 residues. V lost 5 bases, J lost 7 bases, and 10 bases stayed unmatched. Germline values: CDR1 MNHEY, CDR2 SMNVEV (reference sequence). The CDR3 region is CASSQTTGAGGYTF. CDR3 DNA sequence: TGTGCCAGCAGTCAAACCACAGGGGCCGGTGGCTACACCTTC.

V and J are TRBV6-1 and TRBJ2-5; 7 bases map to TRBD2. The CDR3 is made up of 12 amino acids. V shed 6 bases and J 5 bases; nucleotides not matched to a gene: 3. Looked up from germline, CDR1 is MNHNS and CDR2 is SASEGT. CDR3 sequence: CASRLASETQYF. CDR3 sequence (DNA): TGTGCCAGCAGACTAGCGTCCGAGACCCAGTACTTC.

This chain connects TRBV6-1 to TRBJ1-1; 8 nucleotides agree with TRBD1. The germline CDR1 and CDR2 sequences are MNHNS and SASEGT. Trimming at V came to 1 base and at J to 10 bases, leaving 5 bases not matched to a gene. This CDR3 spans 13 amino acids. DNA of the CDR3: TGTGCCAGCAGTGAAGAGGGACAGGTAGGAGCTTTCTTT. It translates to CASSEEGQVGAFF.

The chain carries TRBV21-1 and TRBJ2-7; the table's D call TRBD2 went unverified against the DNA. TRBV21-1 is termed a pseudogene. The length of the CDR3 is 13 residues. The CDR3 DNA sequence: TGTGCCAGCAGCAAACCGGGGGGCAACGAGCAGTACTTC. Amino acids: CASSKPGGNEQYF.